This T cell receptor (beta chain) was recovered during a study of blood T cell repertoires in COVID-19. Across the whole study: Acute and convalescent COVID-19 specimens originated in the United States, Italy and Spain. T cells, B-cell-depleted T cells, or PBMCs provided the cDNA or gDNA that served as material.

Those enrolled in Seattle joined during active infection and were followed longitudinally afterward. Under the authors' procedure: Reference gene primer amplification gave estimated nucleated cell counts. Produced via immunoSEQ multiplex PCR; TCRdb's table is partial and in-frame only. V and J calls and clone size are as listed in that table; D and trimming were resolved from the DNA. The profile shows 150,000 to 200,000 clones, approximately 78% of them singletons. The germline CDR1 and CDR2 sequences are MNHNS and SASEGT. The CDR3 spans 16 residues. V was shortened by 2 bases and J by 0 bases, with 13 bases between the two germline ends.

Input material: peripheral blood. The chain is built from TRBV6-1 and TRBJ1-2; D remains unclear. This TCR derives from a woman of 80 years or more with COVID-19, enrolled during active disease. The CDR3 coding sequence is TGTGCCAGCAGTGAAACCGGGGTCACTTCTAACTATGGCTACACCTTC. Translated, it gives CASSETGVTSNYGYTF.